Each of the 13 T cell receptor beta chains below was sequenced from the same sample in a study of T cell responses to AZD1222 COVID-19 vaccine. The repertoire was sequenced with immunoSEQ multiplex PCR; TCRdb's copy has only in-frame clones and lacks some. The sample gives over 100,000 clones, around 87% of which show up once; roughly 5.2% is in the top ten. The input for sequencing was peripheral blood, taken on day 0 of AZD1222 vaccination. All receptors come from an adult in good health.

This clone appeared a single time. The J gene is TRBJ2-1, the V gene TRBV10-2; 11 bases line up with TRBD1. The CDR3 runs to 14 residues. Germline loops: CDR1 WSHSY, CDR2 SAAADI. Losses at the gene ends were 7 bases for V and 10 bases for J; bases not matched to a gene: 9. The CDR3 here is CASIRTGGNREQFF. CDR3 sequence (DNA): TGCGCCAGCATTAGGACAGGGGGCAATCGGGAGCAGTTCTTC.

CDR3 residues: CASSIPHTGELFF. Written as DNA, the CDR3 is TGCGCCAGCAGTATCCCGCACACCGGGGAGCTGTTTTTT. The chain recombines TRBV5-1 with TRBJ2-2, with no clear D. The CDR3 runs 13 residues. Germline CDR1 and CDR2: SGHRS and YFSETQ. V lost 5 bases to trimming and J lost 3 bases, with 8 bases between them.

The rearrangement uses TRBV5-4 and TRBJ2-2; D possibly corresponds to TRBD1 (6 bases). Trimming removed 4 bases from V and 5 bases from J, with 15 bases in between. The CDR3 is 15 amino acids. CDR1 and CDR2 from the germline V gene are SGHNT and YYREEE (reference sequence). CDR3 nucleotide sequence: TGTGCCAGCAGCCCGGACCGACAGGTTACCGGGGAGCTGTTTTTT. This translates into CASSPDRQVTGELFF.

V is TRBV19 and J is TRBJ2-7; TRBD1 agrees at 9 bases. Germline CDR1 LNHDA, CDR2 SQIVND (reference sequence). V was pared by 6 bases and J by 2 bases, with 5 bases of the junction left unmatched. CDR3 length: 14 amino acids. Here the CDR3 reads CASSAQGATYEQYF. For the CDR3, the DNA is TGTGCCAGTAGCGCACAGGGGGCAACCTACGAGCAGTACTTC.

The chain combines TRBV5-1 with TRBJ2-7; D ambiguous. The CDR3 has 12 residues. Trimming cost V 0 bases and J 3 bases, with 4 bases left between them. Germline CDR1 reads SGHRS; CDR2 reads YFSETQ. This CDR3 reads CASSLEGYEQYF. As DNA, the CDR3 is TGCGCCAGCAGCTTGGAAGGCTACGAGCAGTACTTC.

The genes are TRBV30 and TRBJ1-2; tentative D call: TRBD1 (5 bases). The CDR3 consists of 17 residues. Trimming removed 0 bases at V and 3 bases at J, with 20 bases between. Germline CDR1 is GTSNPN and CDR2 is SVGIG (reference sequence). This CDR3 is CAWSVNQWGRQDYGYTF. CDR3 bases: TGTGCCTGGAGTGTAAACCAATGGGGACGCCAAGACTATGGCTACACCTTC.

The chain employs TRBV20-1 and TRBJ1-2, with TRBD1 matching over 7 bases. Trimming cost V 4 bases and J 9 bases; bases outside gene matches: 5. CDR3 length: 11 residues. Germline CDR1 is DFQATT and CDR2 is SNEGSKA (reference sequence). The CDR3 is CSAKQGLSYTF. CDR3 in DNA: TGCAGTGCTAAACAGGGGCTAAGCTACACCTTC.

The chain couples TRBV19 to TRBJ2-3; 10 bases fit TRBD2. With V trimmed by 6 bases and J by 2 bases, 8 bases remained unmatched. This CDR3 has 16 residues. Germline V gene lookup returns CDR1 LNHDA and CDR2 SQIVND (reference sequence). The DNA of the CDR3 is TGTGCCAGTAGCTCCACCGGGACTAGCGACACAGATACGCAGTATTTT. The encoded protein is CASSSTGTSDTDTQYF.

The CDR3 DNA is TGCGCCAGCAGCTTGGAGGGGTTGAGGCCCTCCGGCTACACCTTC. Translation: CASSLEGLRPSGYTF. The V call is TRBV5-1, the J call TRBJ1-2, with D possibly TRBD1 on 5 matching bases. Deletions cut 0 bases from V and 8 bases from J, with 17 bases between. Germline V gene sequence: CDR1 SGHRS, CDR2 YFSETQ. The CDR3 has 15 residues.

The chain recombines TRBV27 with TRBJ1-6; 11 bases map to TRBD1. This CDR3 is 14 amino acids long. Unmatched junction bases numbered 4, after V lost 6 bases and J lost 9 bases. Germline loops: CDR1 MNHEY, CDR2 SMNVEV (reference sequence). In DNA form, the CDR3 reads TGTGCCAGCAGCCCGGGGACAGGGGGTTCACCCCTCCACTTT. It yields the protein CASSPGTGGSPLHF.

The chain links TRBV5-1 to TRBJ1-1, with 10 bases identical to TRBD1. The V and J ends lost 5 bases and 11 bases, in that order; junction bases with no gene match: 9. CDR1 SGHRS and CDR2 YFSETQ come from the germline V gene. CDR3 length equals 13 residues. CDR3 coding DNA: TGCGCCAGCAGGGTGGGACAGGGGCCTGGCGCTTTCTTT. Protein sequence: CASRVGQGPGAFF.

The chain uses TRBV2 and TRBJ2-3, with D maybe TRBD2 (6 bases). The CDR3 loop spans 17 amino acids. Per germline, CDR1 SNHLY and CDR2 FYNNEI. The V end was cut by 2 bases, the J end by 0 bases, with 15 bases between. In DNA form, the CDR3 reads TGTGCCAGCAGTGAAATGGCGGGACGATCTAGCACAGATACGCAGTATTTT. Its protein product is CASSEMAGRSSTDTQYF.

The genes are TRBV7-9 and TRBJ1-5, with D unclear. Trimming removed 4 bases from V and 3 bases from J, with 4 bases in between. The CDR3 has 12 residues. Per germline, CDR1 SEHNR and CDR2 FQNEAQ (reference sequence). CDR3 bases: TGTGCCAGCAGCTCCGACAATCAGCCCCAGCATTTT. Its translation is CASSSDNQPQHF.